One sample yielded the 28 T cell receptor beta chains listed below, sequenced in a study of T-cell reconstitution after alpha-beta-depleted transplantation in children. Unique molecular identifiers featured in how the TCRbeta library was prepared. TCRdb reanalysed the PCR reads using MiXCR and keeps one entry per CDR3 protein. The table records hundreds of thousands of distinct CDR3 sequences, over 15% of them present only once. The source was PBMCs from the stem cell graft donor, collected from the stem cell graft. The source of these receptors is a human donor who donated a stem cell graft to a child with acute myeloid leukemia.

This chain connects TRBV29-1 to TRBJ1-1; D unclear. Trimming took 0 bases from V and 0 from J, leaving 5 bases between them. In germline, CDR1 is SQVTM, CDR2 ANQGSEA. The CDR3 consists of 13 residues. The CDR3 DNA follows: TGCAGCGTTGAAGATTGGATGAACACTGAAGCTTTCTTT. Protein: CSVEDWMNTEAFF.

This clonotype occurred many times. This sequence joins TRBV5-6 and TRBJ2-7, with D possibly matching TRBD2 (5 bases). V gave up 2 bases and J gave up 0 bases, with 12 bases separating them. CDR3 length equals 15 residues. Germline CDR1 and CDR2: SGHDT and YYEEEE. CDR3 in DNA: TGTGCCAGCAGCTTTTCGTTGAGGGACTCCTACGAGCAGTACTTC. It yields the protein CASSFSLRDSYEQYF.

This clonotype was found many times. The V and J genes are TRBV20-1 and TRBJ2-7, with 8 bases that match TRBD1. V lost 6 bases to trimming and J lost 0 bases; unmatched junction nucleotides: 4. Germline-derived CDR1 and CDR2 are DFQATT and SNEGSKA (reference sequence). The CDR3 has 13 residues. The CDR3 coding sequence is TGCAGTGCGCTGACAGGGGCCTCCTACGAGCAGTACTTC. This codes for CSALTGASYEQYF.

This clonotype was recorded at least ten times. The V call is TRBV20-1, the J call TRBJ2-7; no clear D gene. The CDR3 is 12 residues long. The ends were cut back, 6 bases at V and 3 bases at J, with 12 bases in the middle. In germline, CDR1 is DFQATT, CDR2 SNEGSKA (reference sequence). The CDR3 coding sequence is TGCAGTGCCCTGATGCCAGGCTACGAGCAGTACGTC. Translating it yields CSALMPGYEQYV.

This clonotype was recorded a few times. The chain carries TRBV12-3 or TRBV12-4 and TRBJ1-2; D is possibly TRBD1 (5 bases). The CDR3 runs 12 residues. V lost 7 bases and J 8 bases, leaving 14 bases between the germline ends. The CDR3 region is CASIGESWGYTF. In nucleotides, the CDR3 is TGTGCCAGCATAGGGGAGAGCTGGGGCTACACCTTC.

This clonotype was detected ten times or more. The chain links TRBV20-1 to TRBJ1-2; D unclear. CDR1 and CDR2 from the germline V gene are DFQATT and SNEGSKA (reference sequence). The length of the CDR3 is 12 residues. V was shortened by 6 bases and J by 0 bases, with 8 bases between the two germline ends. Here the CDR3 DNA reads TGCAGTGCCCAGCTCCCTAACTATGGCTACACCTTC. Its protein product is CSAQLPNYGYTF.

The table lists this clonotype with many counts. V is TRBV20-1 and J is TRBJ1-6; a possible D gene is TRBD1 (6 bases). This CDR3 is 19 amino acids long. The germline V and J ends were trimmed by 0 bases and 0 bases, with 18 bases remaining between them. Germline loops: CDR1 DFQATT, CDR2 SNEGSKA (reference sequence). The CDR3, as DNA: TGCAGTGCTAGAGAGGATGGGCAGGGGCAGAGCTCCTATAATTCACCCCTCCACTTT. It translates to CSAREDGQGQSSYNSPLHF.

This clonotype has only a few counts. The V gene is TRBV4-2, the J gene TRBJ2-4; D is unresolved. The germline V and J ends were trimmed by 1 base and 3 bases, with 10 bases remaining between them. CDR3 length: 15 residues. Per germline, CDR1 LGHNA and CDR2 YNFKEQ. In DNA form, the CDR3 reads TGTGCCAGCAGCCAAGTTATTAATCTCAAAAACATTCAGTACTTC. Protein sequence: CASSQVINLKNIQYF.

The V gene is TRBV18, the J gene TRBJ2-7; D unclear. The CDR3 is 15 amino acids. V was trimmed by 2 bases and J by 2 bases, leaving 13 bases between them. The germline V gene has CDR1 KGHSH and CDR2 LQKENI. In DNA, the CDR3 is TGTGCCAGCTCACCAGGGTATCAGGAGCCCTACGAGCAGTACTTC. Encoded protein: CASSPGYQEPYEQYF.

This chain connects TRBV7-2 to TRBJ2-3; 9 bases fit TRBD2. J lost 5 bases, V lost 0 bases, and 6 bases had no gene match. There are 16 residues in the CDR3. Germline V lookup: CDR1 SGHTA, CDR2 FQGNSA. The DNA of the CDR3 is TGTGCCAGCAGCTTAGCGGAAGGACTAGCGTTAGATACGCAGTATTTT. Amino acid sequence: CASSLAEGLALDTQYF. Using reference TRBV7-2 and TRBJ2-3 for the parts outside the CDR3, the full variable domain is GAGVSQSPSNKVTEKGKDVELRCDPISGHTALYWYRQSLGQGLEFLIYFQGNSAPDKSGLPSDRFSAERTGGSVSTLTIQRTQQEDSAVYLCASSLAEGLALDTQYFGPGTRLTVL.

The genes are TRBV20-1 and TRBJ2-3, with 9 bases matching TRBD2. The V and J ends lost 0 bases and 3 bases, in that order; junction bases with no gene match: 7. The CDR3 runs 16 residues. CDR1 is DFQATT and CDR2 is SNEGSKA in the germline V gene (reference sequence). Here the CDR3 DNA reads TGCAGTGCTAGAGATATTGGCGGGGGGGCGACAGATACGCAGTATTTT. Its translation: CSARDIGGGATDTQYF.

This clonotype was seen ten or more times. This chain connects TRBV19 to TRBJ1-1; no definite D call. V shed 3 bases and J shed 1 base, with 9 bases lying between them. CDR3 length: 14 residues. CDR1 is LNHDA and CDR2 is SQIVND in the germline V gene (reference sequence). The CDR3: CASSIWRENTEAFF. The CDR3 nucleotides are TGTGCCAGTAGTATTTGGCGGGAGAACACTGAAGCTTTCTTT.

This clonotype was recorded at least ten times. CDR3 nucleotides: TGTGCCAGCAGTTTGACGGGGGTCGGTCAGCCCCAGCATTTT. Translated, it gives CASSLTGVGQPQHF. The chain employs TRBV27 and TRBJ1-5; D possibly corresponds to TRBD1 (5 bases). The V gene lost 3 bases and the J gene lost 6 bases, with 12 bases spanning the gap. This CDR3 contains 14 residues. The germline gives CDR1 MNHEY, CDR2 SMNVEV (reference sequence).

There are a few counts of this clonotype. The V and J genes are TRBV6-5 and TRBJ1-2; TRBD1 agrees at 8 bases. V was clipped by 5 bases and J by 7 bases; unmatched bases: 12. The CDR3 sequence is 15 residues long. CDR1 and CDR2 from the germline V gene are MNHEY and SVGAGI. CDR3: CASSTLVTGGVGYTF. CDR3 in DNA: TGTGCCAGCAGTACCCTAGTTACAGGGGGTGTTGGCTACACCTTC.

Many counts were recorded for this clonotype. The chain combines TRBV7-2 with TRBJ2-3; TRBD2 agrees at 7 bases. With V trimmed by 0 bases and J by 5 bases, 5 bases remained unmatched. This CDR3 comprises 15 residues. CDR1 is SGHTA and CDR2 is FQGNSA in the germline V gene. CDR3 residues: CASSLARWEGDTQYF. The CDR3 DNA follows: TGTGCCAGCAGCTTAGCGCGGTGGGAGGGAGATACGCAGTATTTT.

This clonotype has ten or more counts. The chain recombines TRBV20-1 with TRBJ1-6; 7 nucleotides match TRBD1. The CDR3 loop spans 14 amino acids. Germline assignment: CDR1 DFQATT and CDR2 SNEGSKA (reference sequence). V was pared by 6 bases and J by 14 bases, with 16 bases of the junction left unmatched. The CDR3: CSAPGGGGGFTLHF. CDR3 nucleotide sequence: TGCAGTGCCCCAGGGGGGGGTGGGGGATTCACCCTCCACTTT.

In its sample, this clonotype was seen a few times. The chain's CDR3 is CATSDSGGKETQYF. Written as DNA, the CDR3 is TGTGCCACCAGTGATAGCGGAGGTAAAGAGACCCAGTACTTC. The V and J genes are TRBV24-1 and TRBJ2-5, with D maybe TRBD2 (5 bases). The germline V gene encodes CDR1 KGHDR and CDR2 SFDVKD. V gave up 3 bases and J gave up 3 bases, with 10 bases separating them. The CDR3 runs 14 residues.

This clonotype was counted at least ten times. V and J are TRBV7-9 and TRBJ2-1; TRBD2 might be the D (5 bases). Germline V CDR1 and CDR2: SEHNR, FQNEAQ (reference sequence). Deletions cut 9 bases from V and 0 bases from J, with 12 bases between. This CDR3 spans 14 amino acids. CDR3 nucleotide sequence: TGTGCCAGTTCAGCGGCTAGCTCCTACAATGAGCAGTTCTTC. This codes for CASSAASSYNEQFF.

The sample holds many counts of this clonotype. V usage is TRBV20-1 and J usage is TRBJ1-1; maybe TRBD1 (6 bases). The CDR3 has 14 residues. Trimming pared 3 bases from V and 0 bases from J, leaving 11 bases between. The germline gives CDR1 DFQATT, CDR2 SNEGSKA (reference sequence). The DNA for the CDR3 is TGCAGTGCTAGGGACAGAGACTTGAACACTGAAGCTTTCTTT. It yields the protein CSARDRDLNTEAFF.

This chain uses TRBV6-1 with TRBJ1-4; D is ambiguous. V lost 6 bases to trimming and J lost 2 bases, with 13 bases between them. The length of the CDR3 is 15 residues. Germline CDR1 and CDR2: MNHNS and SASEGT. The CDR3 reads CASSGRMGTNEKLFF. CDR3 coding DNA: TGTGCCAGCAGCGGCCGAATGGGGACTAATGAAAAACTGTTTTTT.

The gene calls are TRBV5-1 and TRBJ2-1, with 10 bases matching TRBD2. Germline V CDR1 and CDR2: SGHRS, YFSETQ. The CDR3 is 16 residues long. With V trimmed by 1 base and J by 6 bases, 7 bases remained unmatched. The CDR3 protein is CASSLRSGGAVNEQFF. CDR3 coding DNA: TGCGCCAGCAGCTTGCGAAGCGGGGGGGCCGTCAATGAGCAGTTCTTC.

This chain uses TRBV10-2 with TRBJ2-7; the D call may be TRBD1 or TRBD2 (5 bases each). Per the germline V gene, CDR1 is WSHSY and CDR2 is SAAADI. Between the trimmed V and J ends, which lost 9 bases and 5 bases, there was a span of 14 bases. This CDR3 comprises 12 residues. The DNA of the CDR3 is TGCGCCAGTCTAGCTCAGGGAAACGAGCAGTACGTC. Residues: CASLAQGNEQYV.

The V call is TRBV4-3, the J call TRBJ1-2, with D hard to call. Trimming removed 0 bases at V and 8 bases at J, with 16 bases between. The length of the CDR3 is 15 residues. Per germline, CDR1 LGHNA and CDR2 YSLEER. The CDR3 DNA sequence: TGCGCCAGCAGCCAAGATGTGTCCGTAGGCGACGGCTACACCTTC. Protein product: CASSQDVSVGDGYTF.

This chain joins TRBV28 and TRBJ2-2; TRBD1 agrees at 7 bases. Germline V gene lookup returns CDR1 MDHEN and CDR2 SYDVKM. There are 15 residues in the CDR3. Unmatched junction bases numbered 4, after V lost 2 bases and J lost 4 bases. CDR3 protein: CASSLVQGVTGELFF. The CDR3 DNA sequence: TGTGCCAGCAGTTTAGTTCAGGGGGTCACCGGGGAGCTGTTTTTT.

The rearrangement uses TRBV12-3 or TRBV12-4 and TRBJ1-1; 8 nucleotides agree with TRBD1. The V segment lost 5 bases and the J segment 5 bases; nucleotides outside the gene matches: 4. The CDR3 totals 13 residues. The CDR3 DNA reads TGTGCCAGCAGTCAGGGGGCGCAGACTGAAGCTTTCTTT. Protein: CASSQGAQTEAFF.

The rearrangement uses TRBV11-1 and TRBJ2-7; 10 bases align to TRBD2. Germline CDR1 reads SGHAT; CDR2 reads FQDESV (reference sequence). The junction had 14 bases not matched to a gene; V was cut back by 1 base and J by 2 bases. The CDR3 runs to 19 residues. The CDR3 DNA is TGTGCCAGCAGCTTAGTCCATCTCCTAGCGGGGGCCCCCACCTACGAGCAGTACTTC. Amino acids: CASSLVHLLAGAPTYEQYF.

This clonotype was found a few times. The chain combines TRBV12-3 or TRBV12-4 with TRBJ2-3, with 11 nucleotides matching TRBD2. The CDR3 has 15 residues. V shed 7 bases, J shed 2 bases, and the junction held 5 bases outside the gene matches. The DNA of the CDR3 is TGTGCCAGCATTCTAGCGGGGGGCTACACAGATACGCAGTATTTT. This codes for CASILAGGYTDTQYF.

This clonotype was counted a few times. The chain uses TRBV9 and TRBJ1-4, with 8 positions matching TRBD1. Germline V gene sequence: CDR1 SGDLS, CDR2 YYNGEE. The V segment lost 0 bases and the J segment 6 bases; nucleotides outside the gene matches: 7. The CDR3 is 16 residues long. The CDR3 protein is CASSVGIGQGYEKLFF. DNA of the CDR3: TGTGCCAGCAGCGTAGGAATCGGACAGGGATATGAAAAACTGTTTTTT. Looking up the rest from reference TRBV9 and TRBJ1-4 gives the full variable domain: DSGVTQTPKHLITATGQRVTLRCSPRSGDLSVYWYQQSLDQGLQFLIQYYNGEERAKGNILERFSAQQFPDLHSELNLSSLELGDSALYFCASSVGIGQGYEKLFFGSGTQLSVL.